This TCR beta chain was retrieved from a study of blood T cell repertoires in COVID-19. Study details: The origin of the acute and convalescent COVID-19 samples was the United States, Italy and Spain. T cells, B-cell-depleted T cells, or PBMCs provided the cDNA or gDNA that served as material.

The CDR3 length is 16 residues. V was trimmed by 4 bases and J by 2 bases, leaving 16 bases between them. CDR1 SEHNR and CDR2 FQNEAQ come from the germline V gene (reference sequence). As originally analysed: Estimation of nucleated cell counts was performed using reference gene primer amplification. Only in-frame clones appear in the TCRdb table, and some are missing; sequencing was by immunoSEQ multiplex PCR. V, J and clone size are those of that table, while D and trimming were read from the DNA. The data contain about 120,000 clones, about 80% of them seen just once; the ten biggest clones take up 16%.

The clonotype was recovered from a man aged 60-69 years with active or convalescent COVID-19. The rearrangement links TRBV7-9 to TRBJ2-3; D is ambiguous. The specimen sequenced was peripheral blood. The CDR3 region is CASSSIGQKFTDTQYF. DNA for the CDR3: TGTGCCAGCAGCTCAATTGGGCAGAAATTCACAGATACGCAGTATTTT.